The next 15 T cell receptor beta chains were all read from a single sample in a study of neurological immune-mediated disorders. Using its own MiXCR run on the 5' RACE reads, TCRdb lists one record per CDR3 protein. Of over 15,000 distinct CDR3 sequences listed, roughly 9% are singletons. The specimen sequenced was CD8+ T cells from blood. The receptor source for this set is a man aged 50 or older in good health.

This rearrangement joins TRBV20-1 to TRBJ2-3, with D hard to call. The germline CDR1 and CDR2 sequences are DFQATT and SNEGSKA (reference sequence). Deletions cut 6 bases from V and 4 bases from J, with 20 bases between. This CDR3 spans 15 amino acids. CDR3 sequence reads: CSASPGGPGADTQYF. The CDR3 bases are TGCAGTGCAAGCCCAGGCGGCCCTGGGGCAGATACGCAGTATTTT.

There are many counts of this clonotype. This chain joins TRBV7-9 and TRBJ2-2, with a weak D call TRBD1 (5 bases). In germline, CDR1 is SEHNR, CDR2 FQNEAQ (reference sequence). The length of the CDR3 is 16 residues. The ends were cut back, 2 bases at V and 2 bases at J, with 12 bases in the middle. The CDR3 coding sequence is TGTGCCAGCAGCTTACTAAGGGGCCACAACACCGGGGAGCTGTTTTTT. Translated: CASSLLRGHNTGELFF.

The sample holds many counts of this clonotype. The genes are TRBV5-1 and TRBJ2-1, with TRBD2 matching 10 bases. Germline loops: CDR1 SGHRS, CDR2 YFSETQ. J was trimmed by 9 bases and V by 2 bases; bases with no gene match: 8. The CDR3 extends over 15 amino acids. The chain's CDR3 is CASSLTAGGGGEQFF. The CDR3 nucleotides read TGCGCCAGCAGCTTAACAGCGGGAGGGGGCGGTGAGCAGTTCTTC.

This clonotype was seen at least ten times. DNA of the CDR3: TGTGCCAGTAGTCCGGGCAGGGGGTCTTGGTATGAGCAGTTCTTC. Protein: CASSPGRGSWYEQFF. The rearrangement uses TRBV19 and TRBJ2-1, with 7 bases aligning to TRBD1. The CDR3 is 15 residues long. With V trimmed by 5 bases and J by 8 bases, 12 bases remained unmatched. Germline V gene data show CDR1 as LNHDA and CDR2 as SQIVND (reference sequence). Using reference TRBV19 and TRBJ2-1 for the parts outside the CDR3, the full variable domain is DGGITQSPKYLFRKEGQNVTLSCEQNLNHDAMYWYRQDPGQGLRLIYYSQIVNDFQKGDIAEGYSVSREKKESFPLTVTSAQKNPTAFYLCASSPGRGSWYEQFFGPGTRLTVL.

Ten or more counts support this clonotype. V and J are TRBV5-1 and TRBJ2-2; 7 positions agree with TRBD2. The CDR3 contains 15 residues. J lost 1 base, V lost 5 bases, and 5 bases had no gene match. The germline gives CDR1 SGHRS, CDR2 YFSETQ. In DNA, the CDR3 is TGCGCCAGCAGTTCCCTAGCGGTGAACACCGGGGAGCTGTTTTTT. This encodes CASSSLAVNTGELFF.

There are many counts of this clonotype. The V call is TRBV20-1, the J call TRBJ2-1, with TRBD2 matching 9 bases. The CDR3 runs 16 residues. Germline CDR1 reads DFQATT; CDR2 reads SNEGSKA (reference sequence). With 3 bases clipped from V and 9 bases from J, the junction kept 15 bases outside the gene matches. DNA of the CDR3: TGCAGTGCTAGCCCCTACGCGGGAGGGGAGGAGGGTGAGCAGTTCTTC. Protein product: CSASPYAGGEEGEQFF.

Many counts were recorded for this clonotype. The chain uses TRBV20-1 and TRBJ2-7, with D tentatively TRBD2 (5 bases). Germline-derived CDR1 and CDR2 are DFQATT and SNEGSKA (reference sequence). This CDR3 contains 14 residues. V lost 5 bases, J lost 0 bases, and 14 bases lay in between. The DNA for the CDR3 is TGCAGTGCTCCCCTGGCGGGTGCCTCCTACGAGCAGTACTTC. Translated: CSAPLAGASYEQYF.

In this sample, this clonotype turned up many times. CDR3 in DNA: TGTGCCACACACGAAGCTTTCTTT. This codes for CATHEAFF. The chain uses TRBV6-6 and TRBJ1-1; D is uncertain. CDR1 is MNHNY and CDR2 is SVGAGI in the germline V gene (reference sequence). Trimming removed 10 bases from V and 8 bases from J, with 5 bases in between. This CDR3 spans 8 amino acids.

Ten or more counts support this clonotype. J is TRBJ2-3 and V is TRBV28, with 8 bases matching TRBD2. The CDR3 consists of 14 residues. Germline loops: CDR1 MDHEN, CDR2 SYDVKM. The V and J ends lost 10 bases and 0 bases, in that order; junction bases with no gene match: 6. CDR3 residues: CATLGGESTDTQYF. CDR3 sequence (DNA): TGTGCCACCCTCGGGGGGGAGAGCACAGATACGCAGTATTTT.

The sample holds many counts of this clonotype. The CDR3: CASMVSSGAEQFF. CDR3 nucleotides: TGTGCCAGCATGGTTTCTAGCGGGGCTGAGCAGTTCTTC. J is TRBJ2-1 and V is TRBV6-5, with TRBD2 matching over 9 bases. Germline V gene data show CDR1 as MNHEY and CDR2 as SVGAGI. The CDR3 sequence is 13 residues long. V was clipped by 7 bases and J by 9 bases; unmatched bases: 7.

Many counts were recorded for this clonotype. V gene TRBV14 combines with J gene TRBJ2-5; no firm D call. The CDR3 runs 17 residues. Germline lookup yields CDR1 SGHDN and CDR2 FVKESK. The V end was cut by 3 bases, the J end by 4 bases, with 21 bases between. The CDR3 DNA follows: TGTGCCAGCAGCCAGCCCGCGGACCTGGACGTTAGAGAGACCCAGTACTTC. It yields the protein CASSQPADLDVRETQYF.

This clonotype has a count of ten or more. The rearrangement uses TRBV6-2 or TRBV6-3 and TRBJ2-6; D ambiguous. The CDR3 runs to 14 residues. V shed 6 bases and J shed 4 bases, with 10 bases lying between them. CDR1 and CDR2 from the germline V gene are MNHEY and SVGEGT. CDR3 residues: CASSPGLGANVLTF. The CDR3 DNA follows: TGTGCCAGCAGCCCCGGCCTGGGGGCCAACGTCCTGACTTTC.

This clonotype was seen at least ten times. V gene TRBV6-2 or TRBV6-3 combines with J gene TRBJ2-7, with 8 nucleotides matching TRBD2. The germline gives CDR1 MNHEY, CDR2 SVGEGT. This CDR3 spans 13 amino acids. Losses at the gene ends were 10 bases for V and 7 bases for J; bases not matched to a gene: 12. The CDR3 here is CATSPGGGFEQYF. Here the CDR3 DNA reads TGTGCCACCTCCCCGGGAGGGGGTTTTGAGCAGTACTTC.

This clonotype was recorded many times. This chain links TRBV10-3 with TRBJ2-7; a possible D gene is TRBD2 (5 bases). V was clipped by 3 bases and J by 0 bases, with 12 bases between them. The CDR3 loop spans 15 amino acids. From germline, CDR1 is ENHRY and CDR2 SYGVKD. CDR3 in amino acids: CAISDPADVSYEQYF. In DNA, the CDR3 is TGTGCCATCAGTGACCCAGCGGACGTCTCCTACGAGCAGTACTTC.

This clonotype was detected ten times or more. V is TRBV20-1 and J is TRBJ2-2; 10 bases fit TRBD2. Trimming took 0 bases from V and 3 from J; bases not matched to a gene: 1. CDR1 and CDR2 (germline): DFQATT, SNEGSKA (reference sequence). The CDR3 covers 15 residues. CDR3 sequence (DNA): TGCAGTGCTAGAGATCTAGCGGGAGACACCGGGGAGCTGTTTTTT. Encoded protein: CSARDLAGDTGELFF.